Shown below are 10 T cell receptor beta chains from a single sample sequenced in a study of cytomegalovirus exposure and HLA in healthy donors. The table came from immunoSEQ multiplex PCR; TCRdb's copy has only in-frame clones and leaves some out. The table records around 220,000 clones, over 70% of them present only once. Specimen: PBMCs. The receptors stem from a woman younger than 45 in good health and CMV-seropositive.

This chain links TRBV29-1 with TRBJ2-1; 11 positions agree with TRBD2. The germline V gene encodes CDR1 SQVTM and CDR2 ANQGSEA. The CDR3 runs to 14 residues. V was pared by 6 bases and J by 0 bases, with 1 base of the junction left unmatched. CDR3 bases: TGCAGCGTAACTAGCGGGAGCTCCTACAATGAGCAGTTCTTC. Amino acids: CSVTSGSSYNEQFF.

The chain couples TRBV13 to TRBJ2-2; no clear D. V lost 1 base, J lost 8 bases, and 8 bases lay in between. This CDR3 has 13 amino acids. Per the germline V gene, CDR1 is PRHDT and CDR2 is FYEKMQ (reference sequence). The CDR3 loop is CASSLERSGELFF. The DNA for the CDR3 is TGTGCCAGCAGCTTAGAACGAAGTGGGGAGCTGTTTTTT.

The chain recombines TRBV29-1 with TRBJ2-1, with TRBD1 matching 8 bases. CDR3 length equals 14 residues. Germline CDR1 reads SQVTM; CDR2 reads ANQGSEA. With 3 bases clipped from V and 8 bases from J, the junction kept 9 bases outside the gene matches. CDR3 DNA: TGCAGCGTTGATCCCGGACAGGGAATGGATGAGCAGTTCTTC. Translation gives CSVDPGQGMDEQFF.

This clone has a single count. The chain recombines TRBV5-6 with TRBJ2-1, with D perhaps matching TRBD2 (5 bases). Trimming left V 4 bases short and J 0 bases short, with 20 bases between. This CDR3 spans 18 amino acids. Germline V gene lookup returns CDR1 SGHDT and CDR2 YYEEEE. The CDR3 bases are TGTGCCAGCAGCCCCGGTCACGCGGGCCGAAGCTCCTACAATGAGCAGTTCTTC. Translating gives CASSPGHAGRSSYNEQFF.

The chain combines TRBV28 with TRBJ1-2, with D tentatively TRBD1 (6 bases). CDR3 size: 14 residues. V was trimmed by 2 bases and J by 6 bases, leaving 13 bases between them. Germline values: CDR1 MDHEN, CDR2 SYDVKM. CDR3 region: CASSLVGAQNGYTF. Here the CDR3 DNA reads TGTGCCAGCAGTTTAGTGGGGGCGCAAAATGGCTACACCTTC.

The chain couples TRBV2 to TRBJ2-1; D is uncertain. CDR1 and CDR2 (germline): SNHLY, FYNNEI. Trimming removed 3 bases at V and 0 bases at J, with 15 bases between. CDR3 length: 17 amino acids. The chain's CDR3 is CASSDFPSPSSYNEQFF. The CDR3 DNA reads TGTGCCAGCAGTGATTTTCCCTCTCCTAGCTCCTACAATGAGCAGTTCTTC.

The CDR3 nucleotides read TGCGCCAGCAGCCCGACGGGCAGCACAGATACGCAGTATTTT. Its translation: CASSPTGSTDTQYF. The V and J genes are TRBV4-1 and TRBJ2-3; D gene unclear. The V end lost 4 bases, the J end lost 0 bases, and 8 bases lay between the germline ends. The germline V gene encodes CDR1 MGHRA and CDR2 YSYEKL. The CDR3 covers 14 residues.

V and J are TRBV6-1 and TRBJ2-7; TRBD2 matches 7 bases. Germline-derived CDR1 and CDR2 are MNHNS and SASEGT. The CDR3 has 13 amino acids. J was trimmed by 4 bases and V by 4 bases; bases with no gene match: 4. The CDR3 region is CASSGTSAYEQYF. The CDR3 nucleotides read TGTGCCAGCAGTGGAACTAGCGCTTACGAGCAGTACTTC.

The chain joins TRBV29-1 to TRBJ2-1; TRBD2 matches at 15 bases. The V and J ends lost 7 bases and 10 bases, in that order; junction bases with no gene match: 8. Germline values: CDR1 SQVTM, CDR2 ANQGSEA. The CDR3 runs to 14 residues. Written as DNA, the CDR3 is TGCAGCGGGGGACTAGCGGGAGGCTCGGGGGAGCAGTTCTTC. Translated: CSGGLAGGSGEQFF.

This clone was seen repeatedly, ten times or more. The chain uses TRBV27 and TRBJ1-5; a possible D gene is TRBD1 (5 bases). The CDR3 spans 14 residues. With 3 bases removed from V and 5 bases from J, the gap between germline ends came to 11 bases. CDR1 MNHEY and CDR2 SMNVEV come from the germline V gene (reference sequence). CDR3 sequence: CASSFGGSDQPQHF. The CDR3, as DNA: TGTGCCAGCAGTTTTGGGGGGTCCGATCAGCCCCAGCATTTT.